This T cell receptor (beta chain) was observed in a study of blood T cell repertoires in COVID-19. Germline V gene lookup returns CDR1 SQVTM and CDR2 ANQGSEA. Trimming removed 2 bases at V and 7 bases at J, with 21 bases between. The length of the CDR3 is 16 residues. Original processing methods: Estimates of nucleated cell counts were drawn from the amplification of reference gene primers. The assay was immunoSEQ multiplex PCR, and TCRdb's table has in-frame clones only and misses some. The DNA gave D and trimming, while V, J and clone size come from that table. The sample lists roughly 63,000 clones, about 73% seen once, with roughly 28% in the top ten.

Material for sequencing was peripheral blood. The chain has TRBV29-1 and TRBJ2-1, with D possibly being TRBD1 (6 bases). The clonotype comes from a woman aged 80 or over with acute or convalescent COVID-19. CDR3 coding DNA: TGCAGCGTTGAAACCTCGTCAGGGGTCCGTCGGAATGAGCAGTTCTTC. Encoded protein: CSVETSSGVRRNEQFF.